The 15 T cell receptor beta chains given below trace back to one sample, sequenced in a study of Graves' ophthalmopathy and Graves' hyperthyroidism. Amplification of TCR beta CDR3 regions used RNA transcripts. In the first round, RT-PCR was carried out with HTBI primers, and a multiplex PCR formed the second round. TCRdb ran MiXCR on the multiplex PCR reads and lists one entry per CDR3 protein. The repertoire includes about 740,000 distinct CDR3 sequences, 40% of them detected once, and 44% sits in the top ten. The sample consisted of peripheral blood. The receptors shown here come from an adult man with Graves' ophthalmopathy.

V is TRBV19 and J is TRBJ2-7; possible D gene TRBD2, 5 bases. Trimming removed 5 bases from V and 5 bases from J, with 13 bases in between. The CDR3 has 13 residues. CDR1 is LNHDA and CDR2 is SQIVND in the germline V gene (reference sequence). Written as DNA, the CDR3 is TGTGCCAGTAGTTATGCGGGTTCCGACGAGCAGTACTTC. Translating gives CASSYAGSDEQYF.

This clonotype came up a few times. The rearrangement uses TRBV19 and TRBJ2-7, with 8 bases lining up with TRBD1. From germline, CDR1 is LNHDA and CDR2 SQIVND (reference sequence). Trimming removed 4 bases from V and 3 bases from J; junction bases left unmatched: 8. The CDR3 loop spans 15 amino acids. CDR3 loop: CASSTNQGADYEQYF. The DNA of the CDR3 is TGTGCCAGTAGTACTAATCAGGGGGCTGACTACGAGCAGTACTTC. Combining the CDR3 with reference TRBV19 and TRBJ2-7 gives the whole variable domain DGGITQSPKYLFRKEGQNVTLSCEQNLNHDAMYWYRQDPGQGLRLIYYSQIVNDFQKGDIAEGYSVSREKKESFPLTVTSAQKNPTAFYLCASSTNQGADYEQYFGPGTRLTVT.

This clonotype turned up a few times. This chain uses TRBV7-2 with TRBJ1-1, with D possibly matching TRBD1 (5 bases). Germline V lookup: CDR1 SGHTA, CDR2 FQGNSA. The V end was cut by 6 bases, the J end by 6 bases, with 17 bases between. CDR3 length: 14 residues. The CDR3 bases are TGTGCCAGCAGTTACCGGGATCCCAGGGCTGAAGCTTTCTTT. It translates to CASSYRDPRAEAFF.

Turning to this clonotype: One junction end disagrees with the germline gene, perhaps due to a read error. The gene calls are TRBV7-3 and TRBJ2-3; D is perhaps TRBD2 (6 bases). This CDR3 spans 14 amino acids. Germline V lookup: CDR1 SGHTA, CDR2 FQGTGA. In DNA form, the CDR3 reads TGCGCCAGCAGCCGTAGCGGAAGCACAGATACGCAGTATTTT. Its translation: CASSRSGSTDTQYF.

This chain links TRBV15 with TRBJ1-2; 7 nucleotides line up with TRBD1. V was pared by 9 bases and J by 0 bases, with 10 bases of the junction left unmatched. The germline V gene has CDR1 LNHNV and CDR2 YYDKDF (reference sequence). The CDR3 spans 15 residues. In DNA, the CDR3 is TGTGCCACGAGGAGGCAGGGGGGAACTAACTATGGCTACACCTTC. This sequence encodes CATRRQGGTNYGYTF. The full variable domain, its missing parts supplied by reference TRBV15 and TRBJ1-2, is DAMVIQNPRYQVTQFGKPVTLSCSQTLNHNVMYWYQQKSSQAPKLLFHYYDKDFNNEADTPDNFQSRRPNTSFCFLDIRSPGLGDTAMYLCATRRQGGTNYGYTFGSGTRLTVV.

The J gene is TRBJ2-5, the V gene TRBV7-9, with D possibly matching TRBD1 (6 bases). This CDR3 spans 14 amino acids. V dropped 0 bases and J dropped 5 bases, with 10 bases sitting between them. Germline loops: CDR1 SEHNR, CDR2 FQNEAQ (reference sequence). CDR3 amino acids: CASSLAVTGETQYF. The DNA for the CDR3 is TGTGCCAGCAGCTTAGCGGTCACAGGGGAGACCCAGTACTTC.

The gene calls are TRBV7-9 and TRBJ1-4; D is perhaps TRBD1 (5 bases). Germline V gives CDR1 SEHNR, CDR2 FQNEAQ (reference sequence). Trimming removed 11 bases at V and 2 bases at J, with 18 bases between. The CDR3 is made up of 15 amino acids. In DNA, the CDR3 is TGTGCCTGGAGTGTGGCAGGGCCCACTAATGAAAAACTGTTTTTT. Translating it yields CAWSVAGPTNEKLFF. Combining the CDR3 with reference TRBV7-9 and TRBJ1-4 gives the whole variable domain DTGVSQNPRHKITKRGQNVTFRCDPISEHNRLYWYRQTLGQGPEFLTYFQNEAQLEKSRLLSDRFSAERPKGSFSTLEIQRTEQGDSAMYLCAWSVAGPTNEKLFFGSGTQLSVL.

The CDR3 protein is CSSGTGLYEQYF. For the CDR3, the DNA is TGCAGCTCCGGGACAGGGCTTTACGAGCAGTACTTC. This chain joins TRBV29-1 and TRBJ2-7; the match to TRBD1 covers 9 bases. Germline loops: CDR1 SQVTM, CDR2 ANQGSEA. The trim removed 8 bases at V and 4 bases at J, leaving 6 bases unmatched. The CDR3 length is 12 residues.

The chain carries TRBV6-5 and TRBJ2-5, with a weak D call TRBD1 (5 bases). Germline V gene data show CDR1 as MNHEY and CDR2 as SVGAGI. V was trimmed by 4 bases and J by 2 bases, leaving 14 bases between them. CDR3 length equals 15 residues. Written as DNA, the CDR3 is TGTGCCAGCAGTTCCATAAAGACAGAACAAGAGACCCAGTACTTC. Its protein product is CASSSIKTEQETQYF.

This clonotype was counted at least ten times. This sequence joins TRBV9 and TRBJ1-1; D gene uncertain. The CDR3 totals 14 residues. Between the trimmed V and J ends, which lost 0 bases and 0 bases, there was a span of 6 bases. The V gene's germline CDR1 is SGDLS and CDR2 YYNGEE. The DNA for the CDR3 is TGTGCCAGCAGCGTAGCTTTGATGAACACTGAAGCTTTCTTT. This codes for CASSVALMNTEAFF.

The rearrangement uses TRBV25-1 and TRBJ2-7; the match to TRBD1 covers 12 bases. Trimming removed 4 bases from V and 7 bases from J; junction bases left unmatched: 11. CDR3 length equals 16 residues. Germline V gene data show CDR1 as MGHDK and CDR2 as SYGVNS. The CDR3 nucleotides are TGTGCCAGCAGTGCTCACCCGGGACAGGGGGCGAAGGAGCAGTACTTC. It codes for CASSAHPGQGAKEQYF.

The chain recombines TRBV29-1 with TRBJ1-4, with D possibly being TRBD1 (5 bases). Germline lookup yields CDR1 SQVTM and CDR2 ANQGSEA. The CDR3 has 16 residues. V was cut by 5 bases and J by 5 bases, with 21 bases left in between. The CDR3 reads CSVTDGGGLRNEKLFF. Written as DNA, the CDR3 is TGCAGCGTTACCGACGGGGGGGGACTCAGGAATGAAAAACTGTTTTTT.

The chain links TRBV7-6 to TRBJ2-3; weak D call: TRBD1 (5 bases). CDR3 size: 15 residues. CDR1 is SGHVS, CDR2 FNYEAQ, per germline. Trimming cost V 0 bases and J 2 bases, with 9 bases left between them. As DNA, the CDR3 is TGTGCCAGCAGCTTAGCAGACAGTATCACAGATACGCAGTATTTT. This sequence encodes CASSLADSITDTQYF.

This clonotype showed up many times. The CDR3 region is CASSQGDRDNEKLFF. As DNA, the CDR3 is TGTGCCAGCAGCCAAGGGGACAGGGATAATGAAAAACTGTTTTTT. This chain connects TRBV7-2 to TRBJ1-4, with TRBD1 matching over 9 bases. Germline V gene lookup returns CDR1 SGHTA and CDR2 FQGNSA. CDR3 length equals 15 residues. The V gene end was trimmed by 5 bases and the J gene end by 4 bases; junction bases not matched to a gene: 5.

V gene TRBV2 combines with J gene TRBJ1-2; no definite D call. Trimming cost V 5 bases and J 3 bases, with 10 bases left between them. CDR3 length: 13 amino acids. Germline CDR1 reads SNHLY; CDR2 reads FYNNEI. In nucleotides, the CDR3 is TGTGCCAGCAGTAGGGCCACGGACTATGGCTACACCTTC. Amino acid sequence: CASSRATDYGYTF.